Each of the 8 T cell receptor beta chains below was sequenced from the same sample in a study of blood T cell repertoires in COVID-19. Assay: immunoSEQ multiplex PCR; the TCRdb copy retains only in-frame clones and omits some. The sample has about 260,000 clones; about 80% are singletons. The sample comprised peripheral blood. These receptors were obtained from a woman at least 80 years old with acute or convalescent COVID-19.

This chain links TRBV20-1 with TRBJ1-1; D remains unclear. The CDR3 loop spans 14 amino acids. Germline CDR1 is DFQATT and CDR2 is SNEGSKA (reference sequence). V lost 3 bases to trimming and J lost 3 bases, with 14 bases between them. The CDR3 DNA sequence: TGCAGTGCTAGTAACCCTCGAGGGTACACTGAAGCTTTCTTT. Amino acids: CSASNPRGYTEAFF.

This clone was observed a few times. V is TRBV19 and J is TRBJ2-1; a weak D match, TRBD1 (5 bases). This CDR3 spans 16 amino acids. Germline CDR1 is LNHDA and CDR2 is SQIVND (reference sequence). V shed 3 bases and J shed 1 base, with 13 bases lying between them. In DNA form, the CDR3 reads TGTGCCAGTAGTATTTATCCAGGGAATTCCTACAATGAGCAGTTCTTC. Encoded protein: CASSIYPGNSYNEQFF.

This clone has a handful of counts. V and J are TRBV6-6 and TRBJ1-5, with TRBD1 identical over 9 bases. Germline assignment: CDR1 MNHNY and CDR2 SVGAGI (reference sequence). V shed 3 bases and J 4 bases; nucleotides not matched to a gene: 4. There are 15 residues in the CDR3. CDR3 bases: TGTGCCAGCAGTTATCCGGGACAGGGAAATCAGCCCCAGCATTTT. Translated: CASSYPGQGNQPQHF.

This clone was seen just once. This chain connects TRBV12-1 to TRBJ2-5; the table's D call, TRBD2, has no DNA check behind it. TRBV12-1 is a recognized pseudogene. The CDR3 contains 9 residues. DNA for the CDR3: TGTGCCACGGAGGAGACCCAGTACTTC. Protein product: CATEETQYF.

The chain combines TRBV7-2 with TRBJ2-7; TRBD1 is a possible D gene (5 bases). The CDR3 sequence is 16 residues long. With 0 bases removed from V and 0 bases from J, the gap between germline ends came to 12 bases. Germline CDR1 reads SGHTA; CDR2 reads FQGNSA. The chain's CDR3 is CASSLASQGFSYEQYF. The CDR3 nucleotides are TGTGCCAGCAGCTTAGCCAGCCAGGGATTCTCCTACGAGCAGTACTTC.

The genes are TRBV19 and TRBJ1-3; D remains ambiguous. Trimming shortened V by 7 bases and J by 3 bases, and 13 bases separated the two germline ends. Per the germline V gene, CDR1 is LNHDA and CDR2 is SQIVND (reference sequence). This CDR3 has 14 amino acids. The CDR3 region has the DNA TGTGCCAGTAAAATGGGAGCTCTTGGAAACACCATATATTTT. It yields the protein CASKMGALGNTIYF. Based on the CDR3 plus reference TRBV19 and TRBJ1-3, the full variable domain is DGGITQSPKYLFRKEGQNVTLSCEQNLNHDAMYWYRQDPGQGLRLIYYSQIVNDFQKGDIAEGYSVSREKKESFPLTVTSAQKNPTAFYLCASKMGALGNTIYFGEGSWLTVV.

The V gene is TRBV29-1, the J gene TRBJ1-6; TRBD1 might be the D (6 bases). V was cut by 7 bases and J by 9 bases, with 16 bases left in between. This CDR3 is 13 amino acids long. CDR1 is SQVTM, CDR2 ANQGSEA, per germline. The CDR3 region has the DNA TGCAGCGGACGCGGACAGTCTGGTTCACCCCTCCACTTT. Protein product: CSGRGQSGSPLHF.

The gene calls are TRBV7-9 and TRBJ1-6, with TRBD1 as a possible D gene (6 bases). The length of the CDR3 is 15 residues. V lost 0 bases, J lost 10 bases, and 13 bases lay in between. Germline CDR1 reads SEHNR; CDR2 reads FQNEAQ (reference sequence). The chain's CDR3 is CASSLAPGAGSPLHF. As DNA, the CDR3 is TGTGCCAGCAGCTTAGCTCCAGGGGCAGGATCACCCCTCCACTTT.